This T cell receptor beta chain was profiled in a study of CD8+CD57+ T cells in acquired aplastic anemia. Across the study: Each DNA sample taken from sorted CD4+ and CD8+ cells came to approximately 3 ug on average.

Germline V gives CDR1 LNHDA, CDR2 SQIVND (reference sequence). Trimming cost V 1 base and J 9 bases, with 12 bases left between them. This CDR3 has 14 amino acids. Profiling of TCR beta VDJ combinations and CDR3 sequences used genomic DNA as template. TCRdb passed the reads through MiXCR, listing each CDR3 protein once. The table shows more than 150,000 distinct CDR3 sequences, with about 44% occurring only once. Previously, flow cytometry had revealed CD8+CD57+ cell expansion in the patients chosen for sequencing. By the time of blood sampling, patients had still received no therapy. Sequences were obtained from sorted CD4+, CD8+, or CD8+CD57+ T cells (not recorded which) from PBMCs. The source of this sequence is a human donor with aplastic anemia. The chain is built from TRBV19 and TRBJ2-2, with D maybe TRBD1 (6 bases). This chain's CDR3 is CASSIVDSRRELFF. The CDR3 DNA sequence: TGTGCCAGTAGTATAGTGGACAGCCGGAGGGAGCTGTTTTTT.